What follows describes a single T cell receptor beta chain. Its specificity is not known. The data belong to a study of T cell responses to AZD1222 COVID-19 vaccine. V was clipped by 2 bases and J by 0 bases, with 10 bases between them. This CDR3 spans 15 amino acids. Germline CDR1 is SGHTA and CDR2 is FQGNSA. Profiled with immunoSEQ multiplex PCR; TCRdb holds only in-frame clones, not every one. The sample lists under 150,000 clones, approximately 90% occurring once. Study results and limitations: The study found Spike-specific TCR breadth and depth rose after two AZD1222 doses. Donors in the cohort were predominantly white British and more often female, and clonal diversity was possibly underestimated.

This specimen was peripheral blood, taken on day 0 of AZD1222 vaccination. The V gene is TRBV7-2, the J gene TRBJ1-1; D call uncertain. The receptor comes from an adult in good health. The CDR3 DNA reads as TGTGCCAGCAGCTTACATCGAATTATGAACACTGAAGCTTTCTTT. Protein product: CASSLHRIMNTEAFF.